The 25 T cell receptor beta chains reported below all come from one sample, sequenced in a study of T cells in tumors after PD-1 blockade. Generated by immunoSEQ multiplex PCR, the TCRdb table keeps only in-frame clones and is missing some. The data contain more than 12,000 clones, around 62% of them singletons. This sample comprised tumor tissue, obtained after anti-PD-1 treatment. The source of these receptors is a human donor with cutaneous squamous cell carcinoma.

This clone was seen more than once but under ten times. The gene calls are TRBV9 and TRBJ1-1; D not certain. Trimming removed 0 bases from V and 0 bases from J, with 9 bases in between. CDR3 length: 15 amino acids. CDR1 is SGDLS and CDR2 is YYNGEE in the germline V gene. The CDR3 region is CASSVVAGVNTEAFF. DNA for the CDR3: TGTGCCAGCAGCGTAGTGGCGGGTGTGAACACTGAAGCTTTCTTT.

The chain joins TRBV6-2 or TRBV6-3 to TRBJ1-1; possibly TRBD1 for D (5 bases). Germline V CDR1 and CDR2: MNHEY, SVGEGT. V dropped 1 base and J dropped 4 bases, with 10 bases sitting between them. This CDR3 is 14 amino acids long. The CDR3 nucleotides are TGTGCCAGCAGTTACTACGGTGGGGGCACTGAAGCTTTCTTT. Translated, it gives CASSYYGGGTEAFF.

The rearrangement joins TRBV7-9 to TRBJ1-4; D uncertain. The length of the CDR3 is 15 residues. The V end lost 6 bases, the J end lost 2 bases, and 13 bases lay between the germline ends. Germline CDR1 reads SEHNR; CDR2 reads FQNEAQ (reference sequence). The CDR3 is CASRKAASTNEKLFF. The CDR3 DNA reads as TGTGCCAGCAGAAAAGCCGCTTCCACTAATGAAAAACTGTTTTTT.

The rearrangement links TRBV28 to TRBJ1-5; no firm D call. This CDR3 contains 12 residues. From germline, CDR1 is MDHEN and CDR2 SYDVKM. Trimming removed 1 base at V and 9 bases at J, with 7 bases between. The CDR3 DNA is TGTGCCAGCAGTTTATTACGGGGGCCCCAGCATTTT. Its translation is CASSLLRGPQHF.

This chain links TRBV28 with TRBJ1-4; D may be TRBD1 (5 bases). Germline CDR1 is MDHEN and CDR2 is SYDVKM. V gave up 6 bases and J gave up 3 bases, with 14 bases separating them. This CDR3 is 15 amino acids long. The CDR3 region has the DNA TGTGCCAGCAGCCCTAACCGGGGCGCTAATGAAAAACTGTTTTTT. Encoded protein: CASSPNRGANEKLFF. Full variable domain (rest looked up from reference TRBV28 and TRBJ1-4): DVKVTQSSRYLVKRTGEKVFLECVQDMDHENMFWYRQDPGLGLRLIYFSYDVKMKEKGDIPEGYSVSREKKERFSLILESASTNQTSMYLCASSPNRGANEKLFFGSGTQLSVL.

This sequence joins TRBV7-9 and TRBJ1-1, with 7 bases that match TRBD1. This CDR3 is 15 amino acids long. Germline loops: CDR1 SEHNR, CDR2 FQNEAQ (reference sequence). V was clipped by 1 base and J by 5 bases; unmatched bases: 7. The CDR3 coding sequence is TGTGCCAGCAGCTTAGAAAGGGGGCTGAGGACTGAAGCTTTCTTT. Its translation: CASSLERGLRTEAFF.

In this sample, this clone turned up a few times. J is TRBJ1-3 and V is TRBV30; D call uncertain. The CDR3 has 13 amino acids. Trimming shortened V by 6 bases and J by 0 bases, and 9 bases separated the two germline ends. CDR1 and CDR2 from the germline V gene are GTSNPN and SVGIG (reference sequence). The CDR3 DNA reads TGTGCCTGCTGGAGAGGCTCTGGAAACACCATATATTTT. It codes for CACWRGSGNTIYF.

This chain connects TRBV9 to TRBJ2-1, with D perhaps assigned TRBD1 or TRBD2 (6 bases each). The CDR3 runs 15 residues. Trimming removed 3 bases from V and 1 base from J, with 11 bases in between. Germline assignment: CDR1 SGDLS and CDR2 YYNGEE. CDR3 sequence: CASSGGGNSYNEQFF. Written as DNA, the CDR3 is TGTGCCAGCAGCGGAGGGGGGAATTCCTACAATGAGCAGTTCTTC.

The chain combines TRBV18 with TRBJ1-6, with D possibly being TRBD1 (5 bases). V dropped 6 bases and J dropped 0 bases, with 24 bases sitting between them. Germline CDR1 reads KGHSH; CDR2 reads LQKENI. CDR3 size: 20 residues. CDR3 sequence reads: CASSLRGETGRSSYNSPLHF. DNA for the CDR3: TGTGCCAGCTCCCTAAGAGGGGAAACCGGCAGGAGCTCCTATAATTCACCCCTCCACTTT. Filled out from reference TRBV18 and TRBJ1-6, the complete variable domain reads NAGVMQNPRHLVRRRGQEARLRCSPMKGHSHVYWYRQLPEEGLKFMVYLQKENIIDESGMPKERFSAEFPKEGPSILRIQQVVRGDSAAYFCASSLRGETGRSSYNSPLHFGNGTRLTVT.

This clone was counted a single time. The chain combines TRBV2 with TRBJ2-2, with D hard to call. This CDR3 comprises 17 residues. Germline CDR1 is SNHLY and CDR2 is FYNNEI. The V gene lost 2 bases and the J gene lost 5 bases, with 18 bases spanning the gap. The CDR3 DNA is TGTGCCAGCAGTGAAAGTTGGGCGTGGTGGGTGACCGGGGAGCTGTTTTTT. Translation: CASSESWAWWVTGELFF.

This clone was observed a single time. J is TRBJ2-1 and V is TRBV7-6; D not certain. Germline V gives CDR1 SGHVS, CDR2 FNYEAQ. This CDR3 has 17 amino acids. Trimming took off 2 bases at V and 4 bases at J, with 18 bases between the two ends. CDR3 nucleotide sequence: TGTGCCAGCAGCTTATCGTTCCGGCGACCTGATTACAATGAGCAGTTCTTC. As protein: CASSLSFRRPDYNEQFF. Based on the CDR3 plus reference TRBV7-6 and TRBJ2-1, the full variable domain is GAGVSQSPRYKVTKRGQDVALRCDPISGHVSLYWYRQALGQGPEFLTYFNYEAQQDKSGLPNDRFSAERPEGSISTLTIQRTEQRDSAMYRCASSLSFRRPDYNEQFFGPGTRLTVL.

V is TRBV19 and J is TRBJ2-2; possibly TRBD1 for D (5 bases). CDR1 is LNHDA and CDR2 is SQIVND in the germline V gene (reference sequence). CDR3 length: 13 amino acids. With 6 bases removed from V and 6 bases from J, the gap between germline ends came to 11 bases. CDR3 coding DNA: TGTGCCAGTAGACAGGTGATAGCCGGGGAGCTGTTTTTT. Translated: CASRQVIAGELFF.

The chain has TRBV5-5 and TRBJ2-3; 8 nucleotides agree with TRBD1. CDR3 length equals 17 residues. Germline V gene data show CDR1 as SGHKS and CDR2 as YYEKEE (reference sequence). V was clipped by 4 bases and J by 3 bases; unmatched bases: 13. This chain's CDR3 is CASSLVRYTGGTDTQYF. Here the CDR3 DNA reads TGTGCCAGCAGCCTAGTTCGGTACACAGGGGGGACAGATACGCAGTATTTT.

This chain uses TRBV7-6 with TRBJ1-3; 7 bases fit TRBD1. The germline V gene has CDR1 SGHVS and CDR2 FNYEAQ. CDR3 size: 14 residues. The junction had 6 bases not matched to a gene; V was cut back by 5 bases and J by 5 bases. Here the CDR3 reads CASSPGQQRNTIYF. Here the CDR3 DNA reads TGTGCCAGCAGCCCGGGACAGCAACGAAACACCATATATTTT.

This chain uses TRBV5-5 with TRBJ2-1; TRBD2 matches at 13 bases. Germline V CDR1 and CDR2: SGHKS, YYEKEE (reference sequence). With 4 bases clipped from V and 8 bases from J, the junction kept 21 bases outside the gene matches. CDR3 size: 20 residues. DNA of the CDR3: TGTGCCAGCAGCGCGCCGAGGGGCCGACTAGCGGGGGGCCCCTATGATGAGCAGTTCTTC. It encodes CASSAPRGRLAGGPYDEQFF.

By proportion, this clone is medium-sized. V usage is TRBV15 and J usage is TRBJ2-1; 10 nucleotides align to TRBD2. Trimming took 4 bases from V and 3 from J; bases not matched to a gene: 3. The CDR3 spans 15 residues. The V gene's germline CDR1 is LNHNV and CDR2 YYDKDF (reference sequence). The CDR3 DNA reads as TGTGCCACCAGCAATGGACTAGCGGTCTACAATGAGCAGTTCTTC. Protein sequence: CATSNGLAVYNEQFF.

The chain carries TRBV6-4 and TRBJ2-3; D may match TRBD1 or TRBD2 (5 bases each). V shed 7 bases and J shed 4 bases, with 15 bases lying between them. CDR1 is MRHNA and CDR2 is SNTAGT in the germline V gene. The CDR3 has 14 amino acids. The CDR3 nucleotides read TGTGCCAGCAAACGGGAATGGGGCGCAGATACGCAGTATTTT. It encodes CASKREWGADTQYF.

This rearrangement joins TRBV5-6 to TRBJ1-5; D gene ambiguous. The CDR3 is 12 amino acids. Trimming shortened V by 4 bases and J by 8 bases, and 10 bases separated the two germline ends. The V gene's germline CDR1 is SGHDT and CDR2 YYEEEE. The CDR3 bases are TGTGCCAGCAGCCGCCGGGCGGAGCCCCAGCATTTT. Translated, it gives CASSRRAEPQHF. The whole variable domain, remainder taken from reference TRBV5-6 and TRBJ1-5, is DAGVTQSPTHLIKTRGQQVTLRCSPKSGHDTVSWYQQALGQGPQFIFQYYEEEERQRGNFPDRFSGHQFPNYSSELNVNALLLGDSALYLCASSRRAEPQHFGDGTRLSIL.

This rearrangement joins TRBV27 to TRBJ2-7, with TRBD2 identical over 7 bases. V shed 1 base and J 1 base; nucleotides not matched to a gene: 4. CDR3 size: 15 residues. Germline V lookup: CDR1 MNHEY, CDR2 SMNVEV (reference sequence). The DNA of the CDR3 is TGTGCCAGCAGTTTATTGGGCGGGAGTTCCTACGAGCAGTACTTC. Translation: CASSLLGGSSYEQYF.

This clone was detected a few times. This rearrangement joins TRBV7-2 to TRBJ2-1; possibly TRBD1 or TRBD2 for D (5 bases each). This CDR3 region has 15 residues. V shed 5 bases and J shed 9 bases, with 20 bases lying between them. Germline lookup yields CDR1 SGHTA and CDR2 FQGNSA. CDR3 protein: CASSPRDVRVAEQFF. In DNA form, the CDR3 reads TGTGCCAGCAGCCCGAGGGACGTGCGTGTGGCTGAGCAGTTCTTC.

The chain is built from TRBV7-2 and TRBJ1-5; D not certain. CDR3 length equals 15 residues. V lost 1 base and J lost 5, with 12 bases in between. The germline CDR1 and CDR2 sequences are SGHTA and FQGNSA. The CDR3 bases are TGTGCCAGCAGCTTAGGTAGTGGGCGGCATCAGCCCCAGCATTTT. The encoded protein is CASSLGSGRHQPQHF.

This clone is deemed medium-sized. This chain joins TRBV27 and TRBJ2-1; a possible D gene is TRBD2 (6 bases). The CDR3 covers 16 residues. Trimming cost V 6 bases and J 2 bases, with 17 bases left between them. Germline assignment: CDR1 MNHEY and CDR2 SMNVEV (reference sequence). The CDR3 DNA is TGTGCCAGCAGAGGACCCGGACTATCGGCCTACAATGAGCAGTTCTTC. Translating gives CASRGPGLSAYNEQFF.

In this sample, this clone turned up a few times. The V call is TRBV5-8, the J call TRBJ2-5; D is tentatively TRBD1 or TRBD2 (5 bases each). Germline V gene data show CDR1 as SGHTS and CDR2 as YDEGEE. V gave up 7 bases and J gave up 2 bases, with 15 bases separating them. The CDR3 is 14 residues long. The CDR3 region has the DNA TGTGCCAGCGACGGCCGGGACGCTCAAGAGACCCAGTACTTC. Translating gives CASDGRDAQETQYF. Full variable domain (remainder filled in from reference TRBV5-8 and TRBJ2-5): EAGVTQSPTHLIKTRGQQATLRCSPISGHTSVYWYQQALGLGLQFLLWYDEGEERNRGNFPPRFSGRQFPNYSSELNVNALELEDSALYLCASDGRDAQETQYFGPGTRLLVL.

This chain connects TRBV28 to TRBJ2-7; no clear D gene. Germline CDR1 MDHEN, CDR2 SYDVKM. The CDR3 runs 11 residues. V lost 3 bases and J 5 bases, leaving 5 bases between the germline ends. The CDR3 bases are TGTGCCAGCAGTTTTGGTGACGAGCAGTACTTC. This encodes CASSFGDEQYF.

The V and J genes are TRBV15 and TRBJ2-5; no definite D call. V dropped 0 bases and J dropped 1 base, with 9 bases sitting between them. Per germline, CDR1 LNHNV and CDR2 YYDKDF (reference sequence). The CDR3 spans 15 residues. The CDR3 sequence: CATSRDNSFQETQYF. Written as DNA, the CDR3 is TGTGCCACCAGCAGAGACAACTCTTTCCAAGAGACCCAGTACTTC.